Listed here are 2 T cell receptor beta chains from one sample, sequenced in a study of Tregs in tolerant kidney transplant recipients. Clones were read by immunoSEQ multiplex PCR, and TCRdb kept only the in-frame ones, dropping some. The sample includes some 66,000 clones, 80% to 95% of them seen just once. The input for sequencing was CD8+ T cells from blood, taken before the transplant. The receptors were sampled from a human donor who received a combined kidney and bone marrow transplant.

The chain joins TRBV27 to TRBJ2-1; possible D gene TRBD1, 6 bases. Looked up from germline, CDR1 is MNHEY and CDR2 is SMNVEV (reference sequence). The CDR3 covers 14 residues. V lost 6 bases and J lost 1, with 10 bases in between. This CDR3 is CASSLQGSYNEQFF. CDR3 DNA sequence: TGTGCCAGCAGCCTACAGGGATCCTACAATGAGCAGTTCTTC.

The gene calls are TRBV14 and TRBJ1-2, with D perhaps matching TRBD1 (5 bases). Trimming took off 1 base at V and 6 bases at J, with 12 bases between the two ends. This CDR3 is built from 14 residues. Per the germline V gene, CDR1 is SGHDN and CDR2 is FVKESK. In DNA, the CDR3 is TGTGCCAGCAGCCAAGTGCGGGGCGGTAATGGCTACACCTTC. It yields the protein CASSQVRGGNGYTF.